This T cell receptor beta chain was identified in a study of blood T cell repertoires in COVID-19. The wider study: Researchers got acute and convalescent COVID-19 samples from the United States, Italy and Spain. Sample material is recorded as cDNA or gDNA derived from T cells, B-cell-depleted T cells, or PBMCs.

Original analysis: Amplification from reference gene primers served as the basis for estimated nucleated cell counts. Clones were read by immunoSEQ multiplex PCR, and TCRdb kept only the in-frame ones, dropping some. V, J and clone size are taken as reported in that table, and D and trimming were inferred from the DNA itself. The sample records hundreds of thousands of clones, just under 85% being singletons. V lost 0 bases and J 7 bases, leaving 15 bases between the germline ends. CDR1 and CDR2 (germline): LGHNA, YNFKEQ. The CDR3 extends over 15 amino acids. Sequencing input: peripheral blood. This receptor was taken from an elderly woman with acute or convalescent COVID-19. The chain couples TRBV4-2 to TRBJ2-5, with D unclear. CDR3 DNA sequence: TGTGCCAGCAGCCAAGATCGGTCTCCTCCTGGGACCCAGTACTTC. It is translated as CASSQDRSPPGTQYF.